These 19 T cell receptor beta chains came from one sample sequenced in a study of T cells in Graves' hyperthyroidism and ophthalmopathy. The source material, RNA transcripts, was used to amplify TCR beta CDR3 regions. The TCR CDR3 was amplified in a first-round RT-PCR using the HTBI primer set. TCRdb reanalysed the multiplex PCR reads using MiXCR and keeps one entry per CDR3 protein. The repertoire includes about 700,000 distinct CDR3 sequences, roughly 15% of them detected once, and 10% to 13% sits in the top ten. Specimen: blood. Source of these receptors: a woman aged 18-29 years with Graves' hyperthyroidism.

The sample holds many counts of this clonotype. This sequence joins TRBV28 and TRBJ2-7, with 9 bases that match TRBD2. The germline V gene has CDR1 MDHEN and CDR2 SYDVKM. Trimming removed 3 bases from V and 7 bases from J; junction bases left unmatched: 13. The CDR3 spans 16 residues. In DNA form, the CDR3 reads TGTGCCAGCAGTTTGAGGGAATTGGCGGGAGGGCGTGAGCAGTACTTC. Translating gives CASSLRELAGGREQYF.

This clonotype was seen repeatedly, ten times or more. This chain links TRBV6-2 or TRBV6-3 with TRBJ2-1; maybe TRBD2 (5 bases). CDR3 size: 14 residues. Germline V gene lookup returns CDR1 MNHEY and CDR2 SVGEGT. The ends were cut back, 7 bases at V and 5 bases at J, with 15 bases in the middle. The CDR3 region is CASTASGPHNEQFF. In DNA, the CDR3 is TGTGCCAGCACCGCCAGCGGTCCCCACAATGAGCAGTTCTTC.

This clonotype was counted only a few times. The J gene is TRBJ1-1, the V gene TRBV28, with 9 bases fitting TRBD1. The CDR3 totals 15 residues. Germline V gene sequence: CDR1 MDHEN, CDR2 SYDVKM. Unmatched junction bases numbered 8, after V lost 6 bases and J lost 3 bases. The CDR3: CASSVQGAGDTEAFF. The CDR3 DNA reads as TGTGCCAGCAGCGTACAGGGGGCCGGGGACACTGAAGCTTTCTTT.

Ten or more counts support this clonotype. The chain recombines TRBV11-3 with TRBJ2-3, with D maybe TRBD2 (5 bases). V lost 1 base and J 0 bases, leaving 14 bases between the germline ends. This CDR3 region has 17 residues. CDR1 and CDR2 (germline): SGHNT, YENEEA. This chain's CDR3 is CASSLVGRRVSTDTQYF. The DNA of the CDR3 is TGTGCCAGCAGCTTAGTAGGTCGGCGGGTTAGCACAGATACGCAGTATTTT. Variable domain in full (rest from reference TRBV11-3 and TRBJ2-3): EAGVVQSPRYKIIEKKQPVAFWCNPISGHNTLYWYLQNLGQGPELLIRYENEEAVDDSQLPKDRFSAERLKGVDSTLKIQPAELGDSAVYLCASSLVGRRVSTDTQYFGPGTRLTVL.

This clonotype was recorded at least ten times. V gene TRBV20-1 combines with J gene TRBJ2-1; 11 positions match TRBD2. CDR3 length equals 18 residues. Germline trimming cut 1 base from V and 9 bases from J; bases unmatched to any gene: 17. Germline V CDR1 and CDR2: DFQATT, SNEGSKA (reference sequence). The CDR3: CSARGAPIAGGPFSEQFF. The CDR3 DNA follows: TGCAGTGCTAGAGGGGCCCCAATAGCGGGAGGGCCGTTTTCTGAGCAGTTCTTC.

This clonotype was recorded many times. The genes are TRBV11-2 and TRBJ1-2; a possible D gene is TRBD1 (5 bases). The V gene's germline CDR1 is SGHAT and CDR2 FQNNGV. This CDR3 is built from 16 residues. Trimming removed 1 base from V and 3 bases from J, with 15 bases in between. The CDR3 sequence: CASSLANAGPDYGYTF. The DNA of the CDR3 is TGTGCCAGCAGCTTAGCCAACGCGGGGCCGGACTATGGCTACACCTTC.

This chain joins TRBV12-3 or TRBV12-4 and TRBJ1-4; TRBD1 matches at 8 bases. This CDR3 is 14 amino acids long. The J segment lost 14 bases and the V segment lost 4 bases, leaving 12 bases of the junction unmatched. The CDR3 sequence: CASSWAAGGRSLFF. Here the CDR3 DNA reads TGTGCCAGCAGTTGGGCCGCAGGGGGCAGAAGTCTGTTTTTT.

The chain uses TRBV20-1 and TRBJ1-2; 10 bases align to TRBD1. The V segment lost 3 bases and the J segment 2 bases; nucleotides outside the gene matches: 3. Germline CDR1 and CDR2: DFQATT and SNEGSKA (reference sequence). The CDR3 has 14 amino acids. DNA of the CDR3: TGCAGTGCTAGTACGGACAGGGGGAACTATGGCTACACCTTC. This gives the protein CSASTDRGNYGYTF.

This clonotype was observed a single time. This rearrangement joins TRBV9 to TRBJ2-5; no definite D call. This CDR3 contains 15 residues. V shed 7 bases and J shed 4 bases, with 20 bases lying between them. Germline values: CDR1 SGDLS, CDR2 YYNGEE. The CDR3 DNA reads TGTGCCAGCGCCCCGAATCCGGCCGCGCGAGAGACCCAGTACTTC. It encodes CASAPNPAARETQYF.

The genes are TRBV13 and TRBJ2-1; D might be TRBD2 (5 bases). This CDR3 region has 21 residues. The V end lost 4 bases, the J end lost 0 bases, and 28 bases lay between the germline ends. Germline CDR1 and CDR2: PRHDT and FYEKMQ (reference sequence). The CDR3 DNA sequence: TGTGCCAGCAGCTGGCGTTCGGGTGAAAGCGGCGGGCCAAGCTCCTACAATGAGCAGTTCTTC. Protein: CASSWRSGESGGPSSYNEQFF.

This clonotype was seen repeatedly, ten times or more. CDR3 residues: CASSSGGVSTDTQYF. The CDR3 DNA reads as TGTGCCAGCAGCTCTGGGGGCGTTAGCACAGATACGCAGTATTTT. The chain couples TRBV5-4 to TRBJ2-3; D perhaps matches TRBD1 (6 bases). The CDR3 runs to 15 residues. The V gene's germline CDR1 is SGHNT and CDR2 YYREEE (reference sequence). V was cut by 3 bases and J by 0 bases, with 11 bases left in between.

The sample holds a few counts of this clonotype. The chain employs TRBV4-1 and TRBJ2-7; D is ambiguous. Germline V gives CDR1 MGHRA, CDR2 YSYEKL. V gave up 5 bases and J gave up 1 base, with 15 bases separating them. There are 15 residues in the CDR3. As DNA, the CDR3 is TGCGCCAGCAGCGCAAGCCCCTCAACGTCCTACGAGCAGTACTTC. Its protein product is CASSASPSTSYEQYF.

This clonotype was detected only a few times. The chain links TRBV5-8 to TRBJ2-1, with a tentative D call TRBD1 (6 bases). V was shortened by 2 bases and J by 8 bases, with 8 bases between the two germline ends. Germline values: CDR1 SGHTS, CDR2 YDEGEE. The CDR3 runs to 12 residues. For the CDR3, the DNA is TGTGCCAGCAGCTTCAAGGGGGATGAGCAGTTCTTC. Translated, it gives CASSFKGDEQFF.

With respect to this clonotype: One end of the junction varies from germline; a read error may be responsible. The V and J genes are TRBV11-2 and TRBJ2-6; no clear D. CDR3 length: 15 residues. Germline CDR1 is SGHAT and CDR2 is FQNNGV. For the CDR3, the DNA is TGTGCCAGCAGACCCGTGGGGTCTGTGGCCAACGTCCTGACTTTC. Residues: CASRPVGSVANVLTF.

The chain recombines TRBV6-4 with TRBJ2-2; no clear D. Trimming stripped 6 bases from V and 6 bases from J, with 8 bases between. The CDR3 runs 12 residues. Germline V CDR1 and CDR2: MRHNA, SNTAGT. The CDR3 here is CASRAPSGELFF. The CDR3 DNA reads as TGTGCCAGCAGGGCACCCTCCGGGGAGCTGTTTTTT.

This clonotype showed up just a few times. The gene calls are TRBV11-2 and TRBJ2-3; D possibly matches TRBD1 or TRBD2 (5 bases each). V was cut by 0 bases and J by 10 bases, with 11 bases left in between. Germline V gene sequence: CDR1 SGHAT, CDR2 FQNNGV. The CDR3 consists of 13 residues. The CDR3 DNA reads TGTGCCAGCAGCTTAGATCGGGACCGTTCGCAGTATTTT. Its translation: CASSLDRDRSQYF.

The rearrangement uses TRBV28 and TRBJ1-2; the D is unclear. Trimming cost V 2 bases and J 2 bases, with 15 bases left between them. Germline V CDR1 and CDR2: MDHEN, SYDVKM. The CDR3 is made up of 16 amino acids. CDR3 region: CASSLGGLKRNYGYTF. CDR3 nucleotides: TGTGCCAGCAGTTTAGGAGGCCTCAAAAGAAACTATGGCTACACCTTC.

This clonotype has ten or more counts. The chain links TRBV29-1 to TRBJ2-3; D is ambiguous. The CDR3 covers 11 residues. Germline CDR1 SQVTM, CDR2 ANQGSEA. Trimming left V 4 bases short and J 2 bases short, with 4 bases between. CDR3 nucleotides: TGCAGCGTTGCCCCCACAGATACGCAGTATTTT. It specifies CSVAPTDTQYF.

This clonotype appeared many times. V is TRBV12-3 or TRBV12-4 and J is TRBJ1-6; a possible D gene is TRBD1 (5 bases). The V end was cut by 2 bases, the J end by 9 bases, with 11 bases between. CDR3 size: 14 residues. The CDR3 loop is CASSLMRGSSPLHF. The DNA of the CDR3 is TGTGCCAGCAGTTTAATGAGGGGATCTTCACCCCTCCACTTT.